The T cell receptor (beta chain) described here comes from a study of tumor-infiltrating lymphocytes in primary liver carcinoma. Total RNA (approximately 500 ng) served as template for TCR beta cDNA synthesis primed by a constant-region primer. Modified slightly, ARM-PCR produced TCR beta libraries over three nested multiplex PCR rounds. The opening two PCR rounds, about 10 cycles each, paired TRBV1-TRBV30 forward primers with a C-beta reverse primer. Each CDR3 protein gets one entry after TCRdb re-called the multiplex PCR reads with MiXCR. The table lists 70,000 to 85,000 distinct CDR3 sequences, about 70% of them singletons. The length of the CDR3 is 14 residues. From germline, CDR1 is SGHVS and CDR2 FQNEAQ. This clonotype has only a few counts. The junction shows a germline mismatch at one end, possibly a read error. Total RNA and DNA came together from approximately 22-30 mg of bulk tissue without cell sorting.

The TCR comes from a woman aged 55-69 years with primary liver carcinoma and hepatitis B virus infection. Material: liver tumor tissue from sampling region 4. As for subset: tumor region T4, right-lateral pole. V and J are TRBV7-8 and TRBJ1-1; D unresolved. The CDR3 region has the DNA TGTGCCAGCAGCTTGCGTGGTGGGAACATTGAAGCTTTCTTT. Translation gives CASSLRGGNIEAFF. Combining the CDR3 with reference TRBV7-8 and TRBJ1-1 gives the whole variable domain GAGVSQSPRYKVAKRGQDVALRCDPISGHVSLFWYQQALGQGPEFLTYFQNEAQLDKSGLPSDRFFAERPEGSVSTLKIQRTQQEDSAVYLCASSLRGGNIEAFFGQGTRLTVV.